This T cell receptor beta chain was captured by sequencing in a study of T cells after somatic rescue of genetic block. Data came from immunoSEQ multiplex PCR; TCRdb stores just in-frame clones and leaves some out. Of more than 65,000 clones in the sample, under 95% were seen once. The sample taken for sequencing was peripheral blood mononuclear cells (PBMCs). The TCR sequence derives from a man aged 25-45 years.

CDR3 residues: CAVPTPQGPSNYGYTF. CDR3 coding DNA: TGTGCCGTCCCGACACCACAGGGGCCCTCTAACTATGGCTACACCTTC. The V call is TRBV28, the J call TRBJ1-2; TRBD1 aligns across 7 bases. CDR3 length: 16 amino acids. The germline V gene has CDR1 MDHEN and CDR2 SYDVKM. V trimming: 11 bases; J trimming: 0 bases; junction bases outside the gene matches: 15.